The 8 T cell receptor beta chains below all came from one sample that was sequenced in a study of neurological immune-mediated disorders. TCRdb passed the 5' RACE reads through MiXCR, listing each CDR3 protein once. Found here are roughly 65,000 distinct CDR3 sequences, under 5% of them singletons; the top ten hold 2.5% to 3%. Material: PBMCs. These receptors were taken from a man in his fifties or sixties with multiple sclerosis.

This clonotype was recorded at least ten times. This chain links TRBV20-1 with TRBJ1-2, with D unclear. The CDR3 spans 15 residues. V was shortened by 0 bases and J by 3 bases, with 14 bases between the two germline ends. Germline CDR1 DFQATT, CDR2 SNEGSKA (reference sequence). The CDR3 is CSARDAALGDYGYTF. The CDR3, as DNA: TGCAGTGCTAGAGATGCCGCGCTTGGTGACTATGGCTACACCTTC.

This clonotype was seen ten or more times. The rearrangement joins TRBV5-1 to TRBJ1-3; TRBD1 is a possible D gene (6 bases). The germline V gene encodes CDR1 SGHRS and CDR2 YFSETQ. This CDR3 has 16 residues. V lost 4 bases, J lost 3 bases, and 17 bases lay in between. The CDR3 sequence is CASSPSTQQGGNTIYF. CDR3 sequence (DNA): TGCGCCAGCAGCCCATCAACGCAACAGGGTGGAAACACCATATATTTT.

There are many counts of this clonotype. The rearrangement links TRBV20-1 to TRBJ2-3, with 9 nucleotides matching TRBD1. Losses at the gene ends were 6 bases for V and 6 bases for J; bases not matched to a gene: 7. Germline-derived CDR1 and CDR2 are DFQATT and SNEGSKA (reference sequence). The CDR3 spans 13 residues. CDR3 residues: CSARRTGVDTQYF. DNA of the CDR3: TGCAGTGCCCGGAGGACAGGGGTTGATACGCAGTATTTT.

In this sample, this clonotype turned up many times. The chain carries TRBV5-1 and TRBJ2-5; 9 nucleotides line up with TRBD1. This CDR3 has 15 residues. Germline V gene data show CDR1 as SGHRS and CDR2 as YFSETQ. V trimming: 4 bases; J trimming: 3 bases; junction bases outside the gene matches: 7. The CDR3 bases are TGCGCCAGCAGCACTGGGACAGGGAAAGAAGAGACCCAGTACTTC. This sequence encodes CASSTGTGKEETQYF.

A few counts support this clonotype. The chain is built from TRBV3-1 and TRBJ2-3; 12 nucleotides agree with TRBD2. The V gene's germline CDR1 is LGHDT and CDR2 YNNKEL (reference sequence). CDR3 length: 17 residues. The V and J ends lost 4 bases and 4 bases, in that order; junction bases with no gene match: 9. The CDR3 sequence: CASSRLPTSGGADTQYF. The CDR3 DNA is TGTGCCAGCAGCCGTCTCCCGACTAGCGGGGGCGCAGATACGCAGTATTTT.

This clonotype was detected many times. The chain is built from TRBV5-1 and TRBJ2-7, with a weak D call TRBD1 (6 bases). The CDR3 is 16 amino acids. Germline loops: CDR1 SGHRS, CDR2 YFSETQ. Deletions cut 5 bases from V and 0 bases from J, with 18 bases between. CDR3 residues: CASRPVLTGSSYEQYV. The CDR3 DNA follows: TGCGCCAGCAGACCGGTACTTACAGGGAGCTCCTACGAGCAGTACGTC.

This clonotype was picked up many times. J is TRBJ1-3 and V is TRBV6-1, with 9 bases lining up with TRBD1. This CDR3 has 16 amino acids. The V segment lost 3 bases and the J segment 3 bases; nucleotides outside the gene matches: 6. Germline CDR1 is MNHNS and CDR2 is SASEGT. The CDR3 loop reads CASSDWGQGYGNTIYF. Written as DNA, the CDR3 is TGTGCCAGCAGTGATTGGGGACAGGGTTATGGAAACACCATATATTTT.

A remark on this clonotype: This could be a read error, since a much larger clone is one nucleotide away. In DNA, the CDR3 is TGCAGTGCTAGAGATATTGATCAGCCCCAGCATTTT. It specifies CSARDIDQPQHF. The rearrangement uses TRBV20-1 and TRBJ1-5; D uncertain. The V gene's germline CDR1 is DFQATT and CDR2 SNEGSKA (reference sequence). V lost 0 bases, J lost 5 bases, and 5 bases lay in between. The CDR3 totals 12 residues.